This T cell receptor beta chain comes out of a study of cytomegalovirus exposure and HLA in healthy donors (dated 2017 in TCRdb). In terms of the full investigation: According to a later analysis, one platform produced both the roughly 130 validation repertoires and the roughly 650 repertoires of the first cohort. The aim of the study was to test whether cataloging public T cell receptors could identify signatures of past pathogen exposure. Besides the first cohort of roughly 660 subjects, a separate validation cohort made up of about 120 different subjects was used. High-throughput TCR immunosequencing, statistical association of individual TCRs with disease status, and machine learning were combined to predict cytomegalovirus infection status.

The germline V gene (reference sequence) sets CDR1 to WNHNN and CDR2 to SYGVQD. The V and J ends are trimmed by 7 bases and 1 base, leaving 19 bases between them. The CDR3 numbers 16 residues from cysteine through phenylalanine. The CDR3 DNA has 48 bases and is translated from base 1. As regards this clone: No antigen is known for it. Qualities for individual bases were not recorded, and no much larger clone is one base off.

Broader findings and caveats from the paper: The classifier was reported to diagnose cytomegalovirus status with high specificity and sensitivity in both the original and validation cohorts. Most TCR sequences were seen in very few donors, while some public TCRs were found in many individuals. Subsequent analysis determined that TCRs grouped into clusters in the first cohort also showed a tendency toward co-occurrence across the 120 or so validation repertoires, and 94% of cluster scores exceeded 0. In the study, 164 TCR beta chains were listed as associated with cytomegalovirus. In vitro tests confirmed that three of the cytomegalovirus-associated TCR beta chains recognize cytomegalovirus antigens. According to the authors, the approach could potentially be generalized to other disease states and immunological phenotypes. A later analysis lacked HLA typing for the validation cohort, so it scored co-occurrence in that cohort across all 110 or so repertoires.

The donors were included in the validation cohort of approximately 130 subjects, a group kept apart from the roughly 670-subject first cohort. The library was made by the immunoSEQ multiplex PCR assay. In the original analysis: To diagnose cytomegalovirus status from the catalog of TCR beta chain sequences, a statistical classification framework was built. What TCRdb holds here is the immuneACCESS table cut down to in-frame rearrangements. Part of the clones is not present; checked against another copy, under half of the missing clones reflect an unresolved V gene, and the others are unexplained. V and J calls and clone size are copied from that table; D and trimming were computed from the DNA. The sample table contains fewer than 75,000 clones; only one count was recorded for about 95% of them. The ten largest clones add up to 3.3% of the sample.

Material for sequencing was PBMCs. The clonotype originates from a young man in good health and CMV-seronegative. The rearranged segments are TRBV10-1 and TRBJ1-1, with a weak D call of TRBD1 (5 bases match). The CDR3 has the sequence CASNPRSGTGNTEAFF. The DNA is as follows: TGCGCCAGCAACCCACGATCCGGGACTGGGAACACTGAAGCTTTCTTT.